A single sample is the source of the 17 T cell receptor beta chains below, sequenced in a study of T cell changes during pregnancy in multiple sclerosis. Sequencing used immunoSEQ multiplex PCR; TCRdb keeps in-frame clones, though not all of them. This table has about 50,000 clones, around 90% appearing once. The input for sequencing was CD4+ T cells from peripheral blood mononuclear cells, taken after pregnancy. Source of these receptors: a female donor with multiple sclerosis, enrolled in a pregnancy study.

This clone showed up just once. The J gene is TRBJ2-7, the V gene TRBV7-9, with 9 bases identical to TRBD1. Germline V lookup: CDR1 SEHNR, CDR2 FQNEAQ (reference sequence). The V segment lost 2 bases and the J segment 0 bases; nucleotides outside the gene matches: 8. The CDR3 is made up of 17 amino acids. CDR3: CASSLKTGGEGSYEQYF. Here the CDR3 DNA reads TGTGCCAGCAGCTTAAAGACAGGGGGAGAAGGCTCCTACGAGCAGTACTTC. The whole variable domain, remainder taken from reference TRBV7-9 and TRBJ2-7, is DTGVSQNPRHKITKRGQNVTFRCDPISEHNRLYWYRQTLGQGPEFLTYFQNEAQLEKSRLLSDRFSAERPKGSFSTLEIQRTEQGDSAMYLCASSLKTGGEGSYEQYFGPGTRLTVT.

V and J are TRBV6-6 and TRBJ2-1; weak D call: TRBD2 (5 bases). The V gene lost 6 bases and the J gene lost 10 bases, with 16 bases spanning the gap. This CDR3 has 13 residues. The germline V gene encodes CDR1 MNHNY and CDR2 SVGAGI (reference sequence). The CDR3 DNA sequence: TGTGCCAGCAGGCTAGCAAGCAGTTGGGAGCAGTTCTTC. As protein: CASRLASSWEQFF.

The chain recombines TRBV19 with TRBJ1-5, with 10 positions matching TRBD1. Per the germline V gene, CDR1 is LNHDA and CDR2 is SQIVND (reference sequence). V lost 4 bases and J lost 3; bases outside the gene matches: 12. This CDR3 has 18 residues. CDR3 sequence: CASSRPRSGTGDNQPQHF. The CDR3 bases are TGTGCCAGTAGTAGACCACGATCCGGGACAGGGGACAATCAGCCCCAGCATTTT.

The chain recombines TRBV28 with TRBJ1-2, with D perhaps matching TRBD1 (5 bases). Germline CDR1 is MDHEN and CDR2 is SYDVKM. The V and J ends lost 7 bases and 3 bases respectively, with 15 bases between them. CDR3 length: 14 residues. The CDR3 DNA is TGTGCCAGCACCCCATTTGGGGGGTACTATGGCTACACCTTC. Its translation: CASTPFGGYYGYTF.

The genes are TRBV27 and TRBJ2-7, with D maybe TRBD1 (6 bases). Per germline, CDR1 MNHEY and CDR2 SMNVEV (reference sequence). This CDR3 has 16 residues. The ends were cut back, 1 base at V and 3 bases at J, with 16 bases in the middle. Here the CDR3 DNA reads TGTGCCAGCAGTTTATGGAACCGGGACAAGGGCTACGAGCAGTACTTC. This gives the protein CASSLWNRDKGYEQYF.

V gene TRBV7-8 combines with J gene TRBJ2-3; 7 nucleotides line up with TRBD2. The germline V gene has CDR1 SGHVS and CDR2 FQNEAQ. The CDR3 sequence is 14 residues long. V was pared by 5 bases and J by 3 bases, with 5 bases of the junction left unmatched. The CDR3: CASSRSGNTDTQYF. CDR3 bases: TGTGCCAGCAGCCGAAGCGGGAATACAGATACGCAGTATTTT. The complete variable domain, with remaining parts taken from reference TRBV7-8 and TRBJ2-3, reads GAGVSQSPRYKVAKRGQDVALRCDPISGHVSLFWYQQALGQGPEFLTYFQNEAQLDKSGLPSDRFFAERPEGSVSTLKIQRTQQEDSAVYLCASSRSGNTDTQYFGPGTRLTVL.

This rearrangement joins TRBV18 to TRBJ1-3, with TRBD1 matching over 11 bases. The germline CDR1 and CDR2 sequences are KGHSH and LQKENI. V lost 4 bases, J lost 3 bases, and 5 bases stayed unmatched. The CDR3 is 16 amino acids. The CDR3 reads CASSRGQGAGGNTIYF. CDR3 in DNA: TGTGCCAGCTCACGAGGACAGGGGGCTGGTGGAAACACCATATATTTT.

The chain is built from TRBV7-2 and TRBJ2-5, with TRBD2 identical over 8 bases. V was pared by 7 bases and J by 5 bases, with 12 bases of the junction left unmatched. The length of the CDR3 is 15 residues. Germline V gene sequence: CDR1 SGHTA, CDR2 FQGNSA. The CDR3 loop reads CASTSDGRAGETQYF. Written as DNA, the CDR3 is TGTGCCAGCACCTCTGACGGGAGGGCGGGGGAGACCCAGTACTTC.

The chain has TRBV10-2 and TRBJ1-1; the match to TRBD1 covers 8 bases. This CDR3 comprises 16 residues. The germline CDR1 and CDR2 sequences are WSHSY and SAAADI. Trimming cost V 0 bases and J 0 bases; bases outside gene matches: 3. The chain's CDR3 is CASSESRGRVNTEAFF. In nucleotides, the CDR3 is TGCGCCAGCAGTGAGTCCAGGGGGCGGGTGAACACTGAAGCTTTCTTT.

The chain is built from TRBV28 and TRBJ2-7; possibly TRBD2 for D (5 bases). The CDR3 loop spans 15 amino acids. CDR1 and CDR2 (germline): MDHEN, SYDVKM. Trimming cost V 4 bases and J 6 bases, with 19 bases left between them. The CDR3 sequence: CASSSPPGVGLEQYF. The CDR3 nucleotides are TGTGCCAGCAGTTCCCCCCCCGGGGTCGGCCTCGAGCAGTACTTC.

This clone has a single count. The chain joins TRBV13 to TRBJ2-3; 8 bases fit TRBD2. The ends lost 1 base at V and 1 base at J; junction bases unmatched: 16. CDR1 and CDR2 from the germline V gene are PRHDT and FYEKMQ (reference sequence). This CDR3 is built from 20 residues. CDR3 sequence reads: CASSLDWVKRETMGTDTQYF. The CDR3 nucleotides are TGTGCCAGCAGCTTAGATTGGGTTAAGCGGGAGACGATGGGCACAGATACGCAGTATTTT.

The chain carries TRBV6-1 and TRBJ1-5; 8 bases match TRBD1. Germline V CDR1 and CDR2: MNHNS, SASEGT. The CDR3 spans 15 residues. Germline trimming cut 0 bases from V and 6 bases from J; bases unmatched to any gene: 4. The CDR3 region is CASSEARGQGQPQHF. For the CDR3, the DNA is TGTGCCAGCAGTGAAGCCAGGGGGCAGGGTCAGCCCCAGCATTTT.

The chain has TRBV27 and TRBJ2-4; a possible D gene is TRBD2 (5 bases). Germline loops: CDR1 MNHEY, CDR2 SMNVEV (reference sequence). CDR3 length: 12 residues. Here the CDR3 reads CAEGAPKNIQYF. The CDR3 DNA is TGTGCTGAGGGAGCTCCCAAAAACATTCAGTACTTC.

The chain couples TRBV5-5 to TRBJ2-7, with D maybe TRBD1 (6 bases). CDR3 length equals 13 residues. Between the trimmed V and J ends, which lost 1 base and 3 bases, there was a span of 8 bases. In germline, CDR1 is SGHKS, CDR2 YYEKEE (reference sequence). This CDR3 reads CASSLRDIYEQYF. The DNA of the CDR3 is TGTGCCAGCAGCTTGCGGGACATCTACGAGCAGTACTTC.

The CDR3 protein is CAGDREMGTEAFF. In DNA form, the CDR3 reads TGTGCCGGAGACAGGGAAATGGGGACTGAAGCTTTCTTT. The gene calls are TRBV7-9 and TRBJ1-1; 7 bases are a match to TRBD1. After removal of 11 bases from V and 5 bases from J, the junction contained 11 bases not matched to a gene. This CDR3 spans 13 amino acids. Germline V lookup: CDR1 SEHNR, CDR2 FQNEAQ (reference sequence).

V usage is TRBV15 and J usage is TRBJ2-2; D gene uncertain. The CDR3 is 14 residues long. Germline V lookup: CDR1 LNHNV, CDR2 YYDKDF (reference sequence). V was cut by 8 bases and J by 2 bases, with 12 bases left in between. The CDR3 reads CATRLDLNTGELFF. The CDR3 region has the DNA TGTGCCACCCGCCTAGACCTAAACACCGGGGAGCTGTTTTTT.

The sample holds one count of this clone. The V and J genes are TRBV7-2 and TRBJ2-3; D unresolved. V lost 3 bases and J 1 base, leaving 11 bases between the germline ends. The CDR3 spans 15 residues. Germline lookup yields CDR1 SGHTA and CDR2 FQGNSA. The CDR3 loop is CASSFEPRGTDTQYF. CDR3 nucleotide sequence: TGTGCCAGCAGCTTCGAACCCCGCGGCACAGATACGCAGTATTTT.